Following are 31 T cell receptor beta chains from one sample sequenced in a study of shared clonotypes between healthy human individuals. Naivety among CD8 cells was defined by CD45RO negativity and positive CCR7 selection, thereby excluding terminally differentiated effector memory CD45RA+ cells. The assay was immunoSEQ multiplex PCR, and TCRdb's table has in-frame clones only and misses some. This sample carries over 2 million clones, less than 95% of them seen once, and the ten largest clones take 0.9% to 1.3%. Sample: naive CD8+ T cells sorted from blood. These receptor sequences come from a man aged 18-30 years in good health.

In the case of this clone: Other DNA sequences of this sample code for an identical CDR3. The V and J genes are TRBV29-1 and TRBJ1-2; TRBD1 agrees at 8 bases. CDR1 is SQVTM, CDR2 ANQGSEA, per germline. The CDR3 is 13 amino acids. Trimming removed 6 bases from V and 5 bases from J; junction bases left unmatched: 8. The CDR3 DNA reads as TGCAGCGTCGCTACAGGGGGTGATTATGGCTACACCTTC. Translating gives CSVATGGDYGYTF.

The rearrangement links TRBV15 to TRBJ2-1; D is perhaps TRBD2 (6 bases). Deletions cut 4 bases from V and 12 bases from J, with 13 bases between. CDR1 and CDR2 from the germline V gene are LNHNV and YYDKDF (reference sequence). This CDR3 spans 12 amino acids. The CDR3 spells CATSTSGSGQFF. The CDR3 DNA reads as TGTGCCACCAGCACCAGCGGTAGCGGGCAGTTCTTC.

The chain joins TRBV6-5 to TRBJ2-1; a possible D gene is TRBD2 (6 bases). The CDR3 has 16 residues. The V end was cut by 0 bases, the J end by 6 bases, with 15 bases between. Germline V gene data show CDR1 as MNHEY and CDR2 as SVGAGI. The CDR3 nucleotides are TGTGCCAGCAGTTACTCGATGGGGGAGGTAGGCAATGAGCAGTTCTTC. Its protein product is CASSYSMGEVGNEQFF.

This chain uses TRBV19 with TRBJ2-7; D unclear. Germline V lookup: CDR1 LNHDA, CDR2 SQIVND (reference sequence). V lost 4 bases and J 2 bases, leaving 15 bases between the germline ends. This CDR3 has 15 residues. CDR3 DNA sequence: TGTGCCAGTAGTAAAATGCGCGGAGAAACCTACGAGCAGTACTTC. Its protein product is CASSKMRGETYEQYF.

The chain uses TRBV6-6 and TRBJ2-1; D call uncertain. The V and J ends lost 6 bases and 1 base respectively, with 13 bases between them. The CDR3 has 15 residues. Germline CDR1 MNHNY, CDR2 SVGAGI (reference sequence). This CDR3 reads CASSSNGRSYNEQFF. Here the CDR3 DNA reads TGTGCCAGCAGCTCAAACGGTCGGTCCTACAATGAGCAGTTCTTC.

V usage is TRBV6-5 and J usage is TRBJ1-2; D might be TRBD1 (5 bases). V was pared by 0 bases and J by 1 base, with 9 bases between. Germline V CDR1 and CDR2: MNHEY, SVGAGI. CDR3 length: 15 amino acids. The CDR3 DNA follows: TGTGCCAGCAGTTACTCCATTGGGGGTAACTATGGCTACACCTTC. Protein sequence: CASSYSIGGNYGYTF.

The chain links TRBV4-3 to TRBJ2-1; TRBD1 might be the D (5 bases). The V gene's germline CDR1 is LGHNA and CDR2 YSLEER. V shed 1 base and J shed 9 bases, with 13 bases lying between them. This CDR3 region has 14 residues. The CDR3 sequence is CASSQGETAFEQFF. CDR3 nucleotides: TGCGCCAGCAGCCAAGGTGAGACAGCTTTTGAGCAGTTCTTC.

This rearrangement joins TRBV5-4 to TRBJ1-4; weak D call: TRBD1 (5 bases). The germline V gene encodes CDR1 SGHNT and CDR2 YYREEE (reference sequence). The length of the CDR3 is 14 residues. Between the trimmed V and J ends, which lost 4 bases and 6 bases, there was a span of 13 bases. CDR3 in DNA: TGTGCCAGCAGCATCGGGACTAGTTATGAAAAACTGTTTTTT. Residues: CASSIGTSYEKLFF.

The chain combines TRBV5-4 with TRBJ1-3; the D is unclear. Between the trimmed V and J ends, which lost 0 bases and 0 bases, there was a span of 4 bases. The CDR3 spans 14 residues. Germline V gives CDR1 SGHNT, CDR2 YYREEE (reference sequence). The CDR3 reads CASSLDPSGNTIYF. The CDR3 DNA reads as TGTGCCAGCAGCTTGGACCCCTCTGGAAACACCATATATTTT.

The rearrangement joins TRBV28 to TRBJ1-6, with D possibly matching TRBD1 (5 bases). The ends were cut back, 7 bases at V and 6 bases at J, with 16 bases in the middle. The CDR3 covers 15 residues. Germline CDR1 is MDHEN and CDR2 is SYDVKM. The CDR3, as DNA: TGTGCCAGCATCCTTGACATACAGGCTAATTCACCCCTCCACTTT. Translated: CASILDIQANSPLHF. The full variable domain, with the rest looked up from reference TRBV28 and TRBJ1-6, is DVKVTQSSRYLVKRTGEKVFLECVQDMDHENMFWYRQDPGLGLRLIYFSYDVKMKEKGDIPEGYSVSREKKERFSLILESASTNQTSMYLCASILDIQANSPLHFGNGTRLTVT.

This clone was seen only once. V gene TRBV27 combines with J gene TRBJ1-5; no clear D. V gave up 2 bases and J gave up 4 bases, with 6 bases separating them. Germline loops: CDR1 MNHEY, CDR2 SMNVEV (reference sequence). The CDR3 sequence is 13 residues long. CDR3 coding DNA: TGTGCCAGCAGTTTAATGCCGAATCAGCCCCAGCATTTT. Its translation: CASSLMPNQPQHF.

V is TRBV28 and J is TRBJ1-2, with 7 bases identical to TRBD1. The CDR3 has 13 residues. Germline V gene data show CDR1 as MDHEN and CDR2 as SYDVKM. The junction had 3 bases not matched to a gene; V was cut back by 6 bases and J by 2 bases. The CDR3: CASRGGGNYGYTF. In DNA form, the CDR3 reads TGTGCCAGCAGGGGAGGGGGCAACTATGGCTACACCTTC.

The chain employs TRBV5-1 and TRBJ2-1; 11 positions match TRBD2. J lost 5 bases, V lost 0 bases, and 7 bases had no gene match. The CDR3 runs 17 residues. The germline CDR1 and CDR2 sequences are SGHRS and YFSETQ. CDR3 region: CASSLVSSGGPDNEQFF. The CDR3 DNA is TGCGCCAGCAGCTTGGTATCTAGCGGGGGGCCAGACAATGAGCAGTTCTTC.

The CDR3 sequence: CAISEQQGPNQPQHF. The DNA of the CDR3 is TGTGCCATCAGTGAGCAACAGGGCCCCAATCAGCCCCAGCATTTT. The genes are TRBV10-3 and TRBJ1-5, with a tentative D call TRBD1 (6 bases). V gave up 2 bases and J gave up 3 bases, with 11 bases separating them. The germline CDR1 and CDR2 sequences are ENHRY and SYGVKD. The CDR3 is made up of 15 amino acids.

Regarding this clone: Other DNA variants within this sample encode the same CDR3. The J gene is TRBJ2-7, the V gene TRBV5-6; tentatively, D is TRBD2 (6 bases). Germline-derived CDR1 and CDR2 are SGHDT and YYEEEE. This CDR3 contains 13 residues. V lost 4 bases to trimming and J lost 3 bases, with 11 bases between them. Here the CDR3 reads CASSDRDFYEQYF. DNA of the CDR3: TGTGCCAGCAGCGACCGGGACTTCTACGAGCAGTACTTC.

The chain couples TRBV14 to TRBJ1-1; 7 bases agree with TRBD1. Trimming cost V 4 bases and J 6 bases; bases outside gene matches: 2. Germline V CDR1 and CDR2: SGHDN, FVKESK. The CDR3 contains 12 residues. The CDR3 DNA follows: TGTGCCAGCAGCCGGGACAGCCCTGAAGCTTTCTTT. Encoded protein: CASSRDSPEAFF.

This sequence joins TRBV6-1 and TRBJ1-1; D is uncertain. Germline V gives CDR1 MNHNS, CDR2 SASEGT. The CDR3 has 17 residues. V was clipped by 2 bases and J by 11 bases, with 27 bases between them. The CDR3 nucleotides are TGTGCCAGCAGTGAACATCTGGGATCTTACGTGGATAAGGAGGCTTTCTTT. This gives the protein CASSEHLGSYVDKEAFF.

The chain has TRBV27 and TRBJ2-1, with a weak D call TRBD2 (6 bases). Germline lookup yields CDR1 MNHEY and CDR2 SMNVEV (reference sequence). Deletions cut 6 bases from V and 2 bases from J, with 11 bases between. The CDR3 consists of 14 residues. The DNA for the CDR3 is TGTGCCAGCAGAGTGCGGGGAACCTACAATGAGCAGTTCTTC. It is translated as CASRVRGTYNEQFF.

The V and J genes are TRBV19 and TRBJ2-7; D is ambiguous. Germline CDR1 reads LNHDA; CDR2 reads SQIVND (reference sequence). V lost 3 bases, J lost 2 bases, and 8 bases lay in between. This CDR3 has 13 amino acids. As DNA, the CDR3 is TGTGCCAGTAGTATTACCACAGCCTACGAGCAGTACTTC. Amino acid sequence: CASSITTAYEQYF.

This clone was seen a single time. The chain joins TRBV7-9 to TRBJ1-4; no reliable D call. Per the germline V gene, CDR1 is SEHNR and CDR2 is FQNEAQ (reference sequence). This CDR3 comprises 14 residues. V dropped 3 bases and J dropped 6 bases, with 11 bases sitting between them. The CDR3 sequence is CASSFVGRDEKLFF. The CDR3 nucleotides are TGTGCCAGCAGCTTCGTAGGAAGGGATGAAAAACTGTTTTTT.

This clone showed up just once. V usage is TRBV7-9 and J usage is TRBJ2-1; no clear D gene. The ends were cut back, 5 bases at V and 1 base at J, with 12 bases in the middle. This CDR3 has 15 residues. CDR1 is SEHNR, CDR2 FQNEAQ, per germline (reference sequence). The CDR3 spells CASSPIGLSYNEQFF. The DNA for the CDR3 is TGTGCCAGCAGCCCGATCGGGTTGTCCTACAATGAGCAGTTCTTC.

V usage is TRBV10-1 and J usage is TRBJ2-1, with 12 bases aligning to TRBD2. Trimming at V came to 3 bases and at J to 4 bases, leaving 1 base not matched to a gene. This CDR3 has 15 amino acids. CDR1 WNHNN and CDR2 SYGVQD come from the germline V gene (reference sequence). The CDR3 nucleotides are TGCGCCAGCAGTGAAGGACTAGCGGGGTACAATGAGCAGTTCTTC. Translated, it gives CASSEGLAGYNEQFF.

The chain uses TRBV7-8 and TRBJ1-2, with a tentative D call TRBD1 (6 bases). The germline gives CDR1 SGHVS, CDR2 FQNEAQ. Trimming cost V 1 base and J 6 bases, with 15 bases left between them. The CDR3 consists of 15 residues. The CDR3 loop is CASSLVWGQGHGYTF. The CDR3 nucleotides read TGTGCCAGCAGCTTAGTGTGGGGGCAGGGTCATGGCTACACCTTC.

The chain joins TRBV6-6 to TRBJ2-7; D is perhaps TRBD1 or TRBD2 (6 bases each). The V end was cut by 6 bases, the J end by 0 bases, with 15 bases between. CDR1 and CDR2 from the germline V gene are MNHNY and SVGAGI (reference sequence). CDR3 length: 15 amino acids. The CDR3 DNA follows: TGTGCCAGCAGGAGGGGGGACGGGAGCTCCTACGAGCAGTACTTC. Encoded protein: CASRRGDGSSYEQYF.

V and J are TRBV4-3 and TRBJ1-1, with 11 positions matching TRBD1. CDR3 length equals 18 residues. Germline lookup yields CDR1 LGHNA and CDR2 YSLEER. Unmatched junction bases numbered 9, after V lost 1 base and J lost 2 bases. CDR3 residues: CASSQGLMWTGGNTEAFF. In DNA, the CDR3 is TGCGCCAGCAGCCAAGGACTTATGTGGACAGGGGGCAACACTGAAGCTTTCTTT.

J is TRBJ1-2 and V is TRBV4-3; TRBD1 agrees at 12 bases. The germline CDR1 and CDR2 sequences are LGHNA and YSLEER. There are 16 residues in the CDR3. V gave up 4 bases and J gave up 4 bases; unmatched junction bases: 7. CDR3 bases: TGCGCCAGCAGCCCGGGGTGGGGACAGGGGGCCTATGGCTACACCTTC. Protein: CASSPGWGQGAYGYTF.

The V gene is TRBV5-1, the J gene TRBJ2-2; unclear D gene. The CDR3 covers 16 residues. Germline V CDR1 and CDR2: SGHRS, YFSETQ. The V and J ends lost 3 bases and 8 bases respectively, with 20 bases between them. As DNA, the CDR3 is TGCGCCAGCAGCTATATTGCCCACCCCCTGGCGGGGGAGCTGTTTTTT. It codes for CASSYIAHPLAGELFF.

V gene TRBV25-1 combines with J gene TRBJ2-7, with unresolved D. The CDR3 length is 13 residues. The V gene lost 3 bases and the J gene lost 3 bases, with 9 bases spanning the gap. Germline values: CDR1 MGHDK, CDR2 SYGVNS. The CDR3: CASSEMGFYEQYF. The CDR3 DNA reads TGTGCCAGCAGTGAGATGGGTTTCTACGAGCAGTACTTC.

This rearrangement joins TRBV2 to TRBJ2-5; D is undetermined. Germline CDR1 and CDR2: SNHLY and FYNNEI. Trimming shortened V by 2 bases and J by 5 bases, and 15 bases separated the two germline ends. This CDR3 region has 15 residues. The CDR3 loop is CASSETTLTIETQYF. The CDR3 DNA follows: TGTGCCAGCAGTGAAACGACCCTAACGATTGAGACCCAGTACTTC.

This clone appeared a single time. The chain employs TRBV7-9 and TRBJ2-2; tentative D call: TRBD2 (6 bases). Germline V gene sequence: CDR1 SEHNR, CDR2 FQNEAQ (reference sequence). Trimming removed 1 base from V and 1 base from J, with 13 bases in between. The CDR3 spans 17 residues. CDR3 protein: CASSLGWREENTGELFF. The CDR3 bases are TGTGCCAGCAGCTTAGGATGGAGGGAAGAGAACACCGGGGAGCTGTTTTTT. Full variable domain (remainder filled in from reference TRBV7-9 and TRBJ2-2): DTGVSQNPRHKITKRGQNVTFRCDPISEHNRLYWYRQTLGQGPEFLTYFQNEAQLEKSRLLSDRFSAERPKGSFSTLEIQRTEQGDSAMYLCASSLGWREENTGELFFGEGSRLTVL.

The V gene is TRBV11-1, the J gene TRBJ2-7, with D perhaps TRBD1 or TRBD2 (5 bases each). This CDR3 has 15 residues. V was pared by 5 bases and J by 2 bases, with 16 bases between. Germline V gene data show CDR1 as SGHAT and CDR2 as FQDESV (reference sequence). The CDR3 region has the DNA TGTGCCAGCAGCCTCCTCGGGACCTACCCCTACGAGCAGTACTTC. Translating gives CASSLLGTYPYEQYF.